This T cell receptor (beta chain) was captured in a study of blood T cell repertoires in COVID-19 (dated by TCRdb to the early 2020s). Some background on the complete study: Samples covering the acute and convalescent phases of COVID-19 were provided by collaborators in the United States, Italy and Spain. The prospective study material was composed of cDNA or gDNA derived from T cells, B-cell-depleted T cells, or PBMCs. Deeply sampled blood TCRbeta repertoires from subjects exposed to, actively infected with, or recovered from COVID-19 were included in the dataset. A freely available public database, intended as a resource for researchers studying the immune response to SARS-CoV-2, is where the repertoires were released. The samples were drawn from the first 160 participants of the ongoing ImmuneRACE study and from 950 to 1,500 subjects provided by 6 global collaborators. Sample metadata almost always included a de-identified subject ID, COVID-19 status, age in years and sex. Where available, HLA class I and class II types were obtained from metadata supplied by the sample provider rather than from assay-based typing. General findings and caveats noted by the study authors: The amount of clinical and demographic metadata varied by source and participant and was provided uncurated.

From the germline V gene (reference sequence), CDR1 is SEHNR and CDR2 is FQNEAQ. The CDR3 spans 16 residues, from the cysteine through the phenylalanine. The read is trimmed to its CDR3 DNA, 48 bases read in frame from base 1. V is cut back by 5 bases and J by 2 bases, with 7 bases in the junction unmatched. Details on this clone: Its antigen specificity is not known. No quality values exist for individual bases; no much larger clone is one base distant.

Participants in the prospective study were enrolled through a virtual design, were aged about 18 to 89 years, and lived in 24 United States geographic areas. Cohort assignment in the prospective study relied on participant-reported clinical history from a screening survey and a study questionnaire. For ImmuneRACE Cohort 3, a participant was defined as recovered based on two consecutive negative NP/OP PCR tests, clearance by a healthcare professional, or resolution of symptoms. Mobile phlebotomists in the prospective study collected whole blood, serum and a nasopharyngeal or oropharyngeal swab from every participant. Additional blood draws and questionnaires over an approximately two-month period could optionally be provided by prospective study participants. Before DNA extraction, prospective study blood samples were shipped either frozen or at room temperature. TCRbeta CDR3 regions were amplified from genomic DNA using the immunoSEQ Assay, a bias-controlled multiplex PCR. Under the source paper's analysis protocol: Within the assay, amplification of reference gene primers was used to estimate how many nucleated cells each sample contained. Sequence reads were collapsed and filtered to measure the absolute abundance of every unique TCRbeta CDR3 rearrangement. For each sample, productive Simpson clonality was calculated by taking the square root of Simpson's diversity index across productive rearrangements. In its TCRdb copy, this immuneACCESS table keeps in-frame sequences only and misses some clones. Where compared with another copy, unresolved V genes explain less than half of these, and the others have no known cause. The V and J calls and the clone size are those of that table, but D and trimming were determined from the DNA. This sample has 230,000 or so clones in its table, and around 81% of those were observed once. The top ten constitute 3.4% of the sample.

This receptor was obtained from a man in his fifties who had recovered from COVID-19. The material sequenced was PBMCs or T cells enriched from blood (not recorded which). The rearrangement joined TRBV7-9 to TRBJ2-7, with 12 bases matching TRBD2. The CDR3 sequence is CASSPTPSGRAYEQYF. Read as DNA, the sequence is TGTGCCAGCAGCCCGACACCTAGCGGGAGGGCCTACGAGCAGTACTTC.